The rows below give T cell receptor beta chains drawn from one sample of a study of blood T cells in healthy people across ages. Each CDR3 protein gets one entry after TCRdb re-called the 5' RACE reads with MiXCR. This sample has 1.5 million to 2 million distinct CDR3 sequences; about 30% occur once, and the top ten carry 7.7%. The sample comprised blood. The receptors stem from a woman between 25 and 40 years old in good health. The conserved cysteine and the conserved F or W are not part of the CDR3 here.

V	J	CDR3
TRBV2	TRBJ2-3	ASIEGLDSLGTDTQY
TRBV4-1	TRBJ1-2	ASSHPPDGKLGYT
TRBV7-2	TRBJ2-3	ASSAKATDTQY
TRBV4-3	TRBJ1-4	ASSPGQGGGDEKLF
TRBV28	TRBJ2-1	ASSGSGFNSYNEQF
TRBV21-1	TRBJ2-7	ASSKGRGLAGPNEQY
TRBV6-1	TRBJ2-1	ASSTLGTGHNEQF
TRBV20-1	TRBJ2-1	SVSLAGAYNEQF
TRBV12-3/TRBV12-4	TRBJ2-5	ASSRMAGGLEIQY
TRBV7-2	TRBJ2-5	ASTHRTGGETQY
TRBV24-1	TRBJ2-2	ATREEVAGELF
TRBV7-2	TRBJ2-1	ASSLAGGTSDEQF
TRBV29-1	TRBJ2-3	SVKSDTQY
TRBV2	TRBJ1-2	ASSRRGRLTRYGYT
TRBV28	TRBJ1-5	ASSLAPELGQPQH